The 17 T cell receptor beta chains presented below share a single source sample, sequenced in a study of blood T cell repertoires in COVID-19. TCRdb's copy holds only in-frame clones and misses some; the assay was immunoSEQ multiplex PCR. Here the sample spans about 100,000 clones, 80% to 85% being singletons. What was sequenced was peripheral blood. The receptor source for this set is a man aged 70-80 years with acute or convalescent COVID-19.

A remark on this clone: Within the sample, other DNA sequences also encode this same CDR3. The chain combines TRBV6-5 with TRBJ1-5; the D gene is possibly TRBD1 (5 bases). The germline CDR1 and CDR2 sequences are MNHEY and SVGAGI. This CDR3 comprises 13 residues. V lost 2 bases and J lost 4, with 6 bases in between. CDR3 amino acids: CASSYDRNQPQHF. CDR3 nucleotide sequence: TGTGCCAGCAGTTACGACAGAAATCAGCCCCAGCATTTT.

This rearrangement joins TRBV7-9 to TRBJ1-2; unclear D gene. The V gene lost 5 bases and the J gene lost 4 bases, with 17 bases spanning the gap. The CDR3 covers 15 residues. CDR1 is SEHNR and CDR2 is FQNEAQ in the germline V gene (reference sequence). This chain's CDR3 is CASSPLSGVSYGYTF. The CDR3 bases are TGTGCCAGCAGCCCCCTGTCGGGAGTTAGCTATGGCTACACCTTC.

The chain carries TRBV2 and TRBJ1-1, with 9 bases fitting TRBD1. CDR3 length equals 18 residues. V gave up 6 bases and J gave up 1 base; unmatched junction bases: 15. Per the germline V gene, CDR1 is SNHLY and CDR2 is FYNNEI. The CDR3 nucleotides are TGTGCCAGCAGCCAACGGGGGACAGGGATTACCCCGAACACTGAAGCTTTCTTT. This translates into CASSQRGTGITPNTEAFF.

The table lists this clone with a count of one. This chain connects TRBV5-5 to TRBJ2-1, with D hard to call. V was cut by 2 bases and J by 7 bases, with 10 bases left in between. Germline loops: CDR1 SGHKS, CDR2 YYEKEE (reference sequence). The CDR3 runs 13 residues. CDR3 sequence (DNA): TGTGCCAGCAGCTTTTCCCCCCGGAATGAGCAGTTCTTC. Residues: CASSFSPRNEQFF.

This rearrangement joins TRBV2 to TRBJ2-1; TRBD1 aligns across 7 bases. The CDR3 spans 14 residues. Per the germline V gene, CDR1 is SNHLY and CDR2 is FYNNEI. Trimming took 4 bases from V and 4 from J; bases not matched to a gene: 4. In DNA form, the CDR3 reads TGTGCCAGCAGTGTAACGGGACAGTACAATGAGCAGTTCTTC. As protein: CASSVTGQYNEQFF.

This clone was observed a few times. The gene calls are TRBV10-3 and TRBJ1-1, with D possibly TRBD1 on 6 matching bases. The CDR3 contains 13 residues. Germline CDR1 is ENHRY and CDR2 is SYGVKD. V lost 3 bases, J lost 4 bases, and 9 bases lay in between. The CDR3 nucleotides read TGTGCCATCAGTGATAAAGGGGGCACTGAAGCTTTCTTT. Protein: CAISDKGGTEAFF.

The V and J genes are TRBV3-1 (or the pseudogene TRBV3-2) and TRBJ2-5; 12 nucleotides agree with TRBD2. V trimming: 4 bases; J trimming: 5 bases; junction bases outside the gene matches: 5. The CDR3 has 15 residues. Germline V gene lookup returns CDR1 LGHDT and CDR2 YNNKEL (reference sequence). The CDR3, as DNA: TGTGCCAGCAGCCCCCGGACTAGCGGGGTCGAGACCCAGTACTTC. It yields the protein CASSPRTSGVETQYF.

This clone was seen only a few times. The chain is built from TRBV27 and TRBJ2-7; maybe TRBD1 (7 bases). V lost 11 bases to trimming and J lost 3 bases, with 20 bases between them. This CDR3 has 14 residues. The germline V gene has CDR1 MNHEY and CDR2 SMNVEV (reference sequence). CDR3 region: CASRGTRGVYEQYF. The CDR3 DNA is TGTGCCTCCAGGGGGACTCGAGGGGTCTACGAGCAGTACTTC.

The gene calls are TRBV6-5 and TRBJ2-7; D perhaps matches TRBD1 (5 bases). The germline CDR1 and CDR2 sequences are MNHEY and SVGAGI. CDR3 size: 15 residues. V lost 6 bases and J lost 3, with 18 bases in between. DNA for the CDR3: TGTGCCAGCAGCCGCACCATTAGGGGTAGCTACGAGCAGTACTTC. It is translated as CASSRTIRGSYEQYF.

The V call is TRBV5-1, the J call TRBJ1-2; D remains ambiguous. The CDR3 loop spans 17 amino acids. Trimming left V 3 bases short and J 7 bases short, with 25 bases between. Germline-derived CDR1 and CDR2 are SGHRS and YFSETQ. The CDR3 sequence is CASSYNSDGGIRGGYTF. The DNA of the CDR3 is TGCGCCAGCAGCTATAACAGCGACGGAGGGATACGAGGTGGCTACACCTTC.

This clone has more than one count but fewer than ten. V and J are TRBV18 and TRBJ1-1; maybe TRBD1 (6 bases). V lost 3 bases and J 4 bases, leaving 12 bases between the germline ends. This CDR3 is built from 14 residues. CDR1 is KGHSH and CDR2 is LQKENI in the germline V gene. The CDR3 loop is CASSPMGARTEAFF. CDR3 bases: TGTGCCAGCTCACCTATGGGGGCACGCACTGAAGCTTTCTTT.

The V call is TRBV6-5, the J call TRBJ1-6, with a possible D match to TRBD1 (6 bases). Germline assignment: CDR1 MNHEY and CDR2 SVGAGI. The V end lost 5 bases, the J end lost 6 bases, and 14 bases lay between the germline ends. The CDR3 totals 15 residues. CDR3 in DNA: TGTGCCAGCAGTCGGACAGTTCTTCTTAATTCACCCCTCCACTTT. Amino acids: CASSRTVLLNSPLHF.

The chain uses TRBV7-3 and TRBJ2-1, with TRBD1 matching 9 bases. With 3 bases clipped from V and 8 bases from J, the junction kept 8 bases outside the gene matches. CDR1 is SGHTA, CDR2 FQGTGA, per germline. This CDR3 is built from 15 residues. CDR3 region: CASSFDTGGWDEQFF. In DNA, the CDR3 is TGTGCCAGCAGCTTTGATACAGGGGGCTGGGATGAGCAGTTCTTC.

The rearrangement links TRBV11-2 to TRBJ1-1, with 11 bases matching TRBD1. Germline V gives CDR1 SGHAT, CDR2 FQNNGV. Germline trimming cut 5 bases from V and 0 bases from J; bases unmatched to any gene: 5. This CDR3 has 16 amino acids. Here the CDR3 reads CASSQRTGGLNTEAFF. In nucleotides, the CDR3 is TGTGCCAGCAGCCAAAGGACAGGGGGCCTGAACACTGAAGCTTTCTTT.

The genes are TRBV6-5 and TRBJ2-7; 8 nucleotides align to TRBD1. The CDR3 extends over 13 amino acids. Trimming removed 6 bases from V and 5 bases from J; junction bases left unmatched: 6. CDR1 MNHEY and CDR2 SVGAGI come from the germline V gene. CDR3 sequence: CASRGQDYNEQYF. The CDR3, as DNA: TGTGCCAGCAGGGGACAGGACTACAACGAGCAGTACTTC.

The chain has TRBV7-9 and TRBJ2-2; TRBD1 might be the D (6 bases). CDR1 and CDR2 (germline): SEHNR, FQNEAQ (reference sequence). V lost 11 bases, J lost 0 bases, and 10 bases lay in between. The CDR3 totals 13 residues. The CDR3 DNA reads TGTGCCGGACGGACAGCGAACACCGGGGAGCTGTTTTTT. Amino acids: CAGRTANTGELFF.

V and J are TRBV2 and TRBJ1-2; TRBD1 agrees at 7 bases. Trimming removed 5 bases from V and 1 base from J; junction bases left unmatched: 1. CDR1 and CDR2 (germline): SNHLY, FYNNEI. The CDR3 loop spans 13 amino acids. The CDR3 nucleotides are TGTGCCAGCAGTCGGGACAGTAACTATGGCTACACCTTC. It specifies CASSRDSNYGYTF.